Sequencing of this T cell receptor beta chain was carried out in a study of T cells in narcolepsy. Study at large: Donors had narcolepsy type 1 or type 2, or were healthy controls.

Assay: immunoSEQ multiplex PCR; the TCRdb copy retains only in-frame clones and omits some. The sample has 30,000 to 35,000 clones, 87% seen once; the top ten hold 0.83%. Study-wide results and caveats: Reportedly, autoreactive clonotypes were serially detected in patients' blood but not controls'. Some memory CD4+ repertoires had no autoreactive clone sequences.

This clone has a single count. Its specificity is not known. CDR3 length: 14 amino acids. V was pared by 0 bases and J by 3 bases, with 8 bases between. CDR1 SEHNR and CDR2 FQNEAQ come from the germline V gene (reference sequence). The chain has TRBV7-9 and TRBJ1-1; unclear D gene. Sequencing was performed on CD45RA- memory CD4+ T cells from PBMCs. The sequence derives from a human donor with narcolepsy. CDR3 DNA sequence: TGTGCCAGCAGCTTAGCGGGCTCCCACACTGAAGCTTTCTTT. It specifies CASSLAGSHTEAFF.